This TCR beta chain was recorded in a study of T-cell memory formation after mild COVID-19. The germline CDR1 and CDR2 sequences are LNHNV and YYDKDF (reference sequence). The CDR3 is 13 amino acids. Trimming shortened V by 6 bases and J by 0 bases, and 7 bases separated the two germline ends. TCRdb used MiXCR to reprocess the 5' RACE reads, holding one entry per CDR3 protein. The sample holds some 300,000 distinct CDR3 sequences, about 20% seen once. The source of this sequence is a young man who had mild COVID-19 (a few samples of this study predate the infection). Cell type and time point are not known. V gene TRBV15 combines with J gene TRBJ2-3, with no clear D. The sequencing input was PBMCs or a T cell subset sorted from them (not recorded which). The CDR3 coding sequence is TGTGCCACCAGGATTCCTAGCACAGATACGCAGTATTTT. Amino acids: CATRIPSTDTQYF.